Following are 15 T cell receptor beta chains from one sample sequenced in a study of memory CD4+ T cells and cytomegalovirus serostatus. The data were produced by immunoSEQ multiplex PCR, yet TCRdb's version contains in-frame clones alone and is incomplete. The sample has fewer than 90,000 clones; about 78% are singletons. Single viable CD3+CD4+CD8-CD45RO+ cells were sorted as the memory CD4+ T cells. Material: memory CD4+ T cells from blood. These TCRs come from an adult in good health and CMV-seropositive.

This clone was counted a single time. This sequence joins TRBV10-3 and TRBJ1-3; 9 bases agree with TRBD1. CDR3 length equals 16 residues. CDR1 ENHRY and CDR2 SYGVKD come from the germline V gene. Trimming at V came to 3 bases and at J to 0 bases, leaving 3 bases not matched to a gene. The CDR3 DNA follows: TGTGCCATCAGTGACCCGGGACAGGGCTCTGGAAACACCATATATTTT. Residues: CAISDPGQGSGNTIYF.

The chain joins TRBV11-3 to TRBJ2-1; D not certain. The CDR3 extends over 16 amino acids. Germline-derived CDR1 and CDR2 are SGHNT and YENEEA. V dropped 3 bases and J dropped 6 bases, with 18 bases sitting between them. CDR3 region: CASSLFSLDPLNEQFF. In nucleotides, the CDR3 is TGTGCCAGCAGCTTGTTCAGCCTAGACCCCCTCAATGAGCAGTTCTTC.

The chain recombines TRBV5-1 with TRBJ2-3, with 7 bases matching TRBD1. Germline CDR1 reads SGHRS; CDR2 reads YFSETQ. The CDR3 consists of 17 residues. V lost 5 bases, J lost 6 bases, and 18 bases stayed unmatched. The CDR3 region is CASSFVRSGQFRDTQYF. As DNA, the CDR3 is TGCGCCAGCAGTTTTGTTCGATCGGGACAGTTCAGGGATACGCAGTATTTT.

The V and J genes are TRBV27 and TRBJ2-2; a possible D gene is TRBD2 (6 bases). Per germline, CDR1 MNHEY and CDR2 SMNVEV (reference sequence). V lost 7 bases and J 4 bases, leaving 16 bases between the germline ends. The CDR3 consists of 15 residues. CDR3 sequence: CASTQTRGTTGELFF. DNA for the CDR3: TGTGCCAGCACCCAGACTAGAGGGACCACCGGGGAGCTGTTTTTT.

This chain joins TRBV27 and TRBJ2-7, with 8 positions matching TRBD1. The V and J ends lost 0 bases and 7 bases, in that order; junction bases with no gene match: 5. CDR1 is MNHEY, CDR2 SMNVEV, per germline (reference sequence). This CDR3 spans 14 amino acids. The CDR3 DNA reads TGTGCCAGCAGTTTATCAAGGCAGGGGGCAGAGCAGTACTTC. Translation gives CASSLSRQGAEQYF.

In this sample, this clone turned up a few times. The rearrangement links TRBV7-2 to TRBJ1-5; a possible D gene is TRBD1 (5 bases). CDR1 is SGHTA and CDR2 is FQGNSA in the germline V gene. This CDR3 comprises 15 residues. The V end lost 3 bases, the J end lost 0 bases, and 9 bases lay between the germline ends. This chain's CDR3 is CASSFGTDSNQPQHF. In DNA, the CDR3 is TGTGCCAGCAGCTTCGGGACGGATAGCAATCAGCCCCAGCATTTT.

This chain uses TRBV19 with TRBJ1-2; 7 bases line up with TRBD1. CDR3 length: 14 residues. The junction had 6 bases not matched to a gene; V was cut back by 5 bases and J by 3 bases. Germline V gives CDR1 LNHDA, CDR2 SQIVND (reference sequence). In nucleotides, the CDR3 is TGTGCCAGTAGTTTCCGGGACAGACACTATGGCTACACCTTC. It codes for CASSFRDRHYGYTF.

This clone was recorded once. This rearrangement joins TRBV11-3 to TRBJ2-5, with 15 nucleotides matching TRBD2. Germline CDR1 and CDR2: SGHNT and YENEEA. This CDR3 is built from 19 residues. With V trimmed by 7 bases and J by 2 bases, 14 bases remained unmatched. The CDR3 nucleotides read TGTGCCAGCACCATCCCCGGACTAGCGGGAGGGCCGGGGCAAGAGACCCAGTACTTC. Translation: CASTIPGLAGGPGQETQYF.

J is TRBJ1-1 and V is TRBV6-1; 7 bases fit TRBD1. The CDR3 totals 14 residues. The V and J ends lost 5 bases and 4 bases, in that order; junction bases with no gene match: 7. Germline V CDR1 and CDR2: MNHNS, SASEGT. CDR3 coding DNA: TGTGCCAGCAGTTTCGACAGGGCGGGCACTGAAGCTTTCTTT. Protein sequence: CASSFDRAGTEAFF.

V and J are TRBV9 and TRBJ2-2; 7 nucleotides match TRBD1. V lost 4 bases, J lost 5 bases, and 5 bases stayed unmatched. CDR1 is SGDLS, CDR2 YYNGEE, per germline. This CDR3 has 14 amino acids. DNA of the CDR3: TGTGCCAGCAGCTCGCACAGGGGAACCGGGGAGCTGTTTTTT. Translation gives CASSSHRGTGELFF.

The chain has TRBV7-2 and TRBJ2-5; D could derive from TRBD1 or TRBD2 (5 bases each). Germline V CDR1 and CDR2: SGHTA, FQGNSA. The CDR3 consists of 14 residues. Trimming took off 5 bases at V and 7 bases at J, with 17 bases between the two ends. DNA for the CDR3: TGTGCCAGCAGCACCCAGGGACCCGCGGGGACCCAGTACTTC. It encodes CASSTQGPAGTQYF.

The chain uses TRBV28 and TRBJ1-6; 9 bases agree with TRBD1. There are 15 residues in the CDR3. V lost 7 bases and J lost 4; bases outside the gene matches: 5. Germline-derived CDR1 and CDR2 are MDHEN and SYDVKM. The CDR3 protein is CASTEGTGYNSPLHF. The CDR3 DNA reads TGTGCCAGCACCGAGGGGACAGGGTATAATTCACCCCTCCACTTT.

V is TRBV5-1 and J is TRBJ2-7, with 7 bases that match TRBD1. The V and J ends lost 0 bases and 4 bases, in that order; junction bases with no gene match: 4. Germline CDR1 and CDR2: SGHRS and YFSETQ. The CDR3 loop spans 14 amino acids. The chain's CDR3 is CASSLEQGFYEQYF. CDR3 coding DNA: TGCGCCAGCAGCTTGGAACAGGGGTTTTACGAGCAGTACTTC.

A few counts support this clone. The chain has TRBV18 and TRBJ1-1, with no clear D. The CDR3 sequence is 13 residues long. V was cut by 4 bases and J by 1 base, with 7 bases left in between. CDR1 is KGHSH, CDR2 LQKENI, per germline. In nucleotides, the CDR3 is TGTGCCAGCTCACGGGCCGAGAACACTGAAGCTTTCTTT. Protein sequence: CASSRAENTEAFF.

This clone was seen a few times. V and J are TRBV10-2 and TRBJ1-2; D may be TRBD1 (6 bases). The V gene's germline CDR1 is WSHSY and CDR2 SAAADI. The CDR3 runs to 13 residues. V shed 3 bases and J shed 8 bases, with 13 bases lying between them. The CDR3 reads CASSEQGLEGYTF. For the CDR3, the DNA is TGCGCCAGCAGTGAACAGGGTCTAGAGGGCTACACCTTC.